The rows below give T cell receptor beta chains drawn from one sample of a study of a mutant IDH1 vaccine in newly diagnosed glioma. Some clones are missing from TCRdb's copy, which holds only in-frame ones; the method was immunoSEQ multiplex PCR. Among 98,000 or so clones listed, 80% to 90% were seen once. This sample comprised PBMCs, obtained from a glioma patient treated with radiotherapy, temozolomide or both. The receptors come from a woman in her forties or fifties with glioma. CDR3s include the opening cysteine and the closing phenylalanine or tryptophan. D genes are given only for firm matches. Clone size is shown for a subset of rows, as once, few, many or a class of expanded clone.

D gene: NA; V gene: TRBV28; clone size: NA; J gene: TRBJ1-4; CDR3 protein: CATTWGTPTNEKLFF; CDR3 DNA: TGTGCCACTACCTGGGGGACCCCAACTAATGAAAAACTGTTTTTT
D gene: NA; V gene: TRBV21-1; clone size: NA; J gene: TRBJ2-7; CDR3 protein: CASSKGRPASYEQYF; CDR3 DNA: TGTGCCAGCAGCAAAGGACGGCCTGCCTCCTACGAGCAGTACTTC
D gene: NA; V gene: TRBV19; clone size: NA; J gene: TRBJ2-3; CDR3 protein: CASTLGGSTDTQYF; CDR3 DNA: TGTGCCAGTACCCTTGGGGGGAGCACAGATACGCAGTATTTT
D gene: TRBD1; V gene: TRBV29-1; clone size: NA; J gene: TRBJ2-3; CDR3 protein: CSAGGWADTQYF; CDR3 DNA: TGCAGCGCAGGGGGCTGGGCAGATACGCAGTATTTT
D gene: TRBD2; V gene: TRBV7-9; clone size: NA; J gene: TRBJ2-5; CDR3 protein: CASSPGLAGTQETQYF; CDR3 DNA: TGTGCCAGCAGCCCCGGACTAGCGGGGACGCAAGAGACCCAGTACTTC
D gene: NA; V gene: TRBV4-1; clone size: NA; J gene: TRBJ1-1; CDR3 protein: CASSQVGGNGAFF; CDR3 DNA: TGCGCCAGCAGCCAAGTTGGAGGGAATGGAGCTTTCTTT
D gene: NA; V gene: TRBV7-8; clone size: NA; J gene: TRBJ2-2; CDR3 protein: CASSQRARERRANTGELFF; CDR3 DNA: TGTGCCAGCAGCCAGCGGGCCCGGGAGCGGAGGGCGAACACCGGGGAGCTGTTTTTT
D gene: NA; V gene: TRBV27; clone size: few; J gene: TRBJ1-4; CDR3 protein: CASSSLGHPNEKLFF; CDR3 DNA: TGTGCCAGCAGTTCGCTCGGACACCCTAATGAAAAACTGTTTTTT
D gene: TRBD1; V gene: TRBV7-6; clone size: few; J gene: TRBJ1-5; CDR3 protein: CASSQGTGREQPQHF; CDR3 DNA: TGTGCCAGCAGCCAGGGGACAGGGCGAGAGCAGCCCCAGCATTTT
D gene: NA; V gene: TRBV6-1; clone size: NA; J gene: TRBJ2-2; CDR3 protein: CASTLSGVGTGELFF; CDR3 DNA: TGTGCCAGCACCTTAAGTGGGGTGGGCACCGGGGAGCTGTTTTTT
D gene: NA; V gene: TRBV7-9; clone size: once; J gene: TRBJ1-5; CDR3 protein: CASSLEVGYEPQHF; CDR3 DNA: TGTGCCAGCAGCTTAGAGGTGGGGTACGAGCCCCAGCATTTT
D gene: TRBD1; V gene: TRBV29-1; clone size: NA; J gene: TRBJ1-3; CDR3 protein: CSVGGQAFGNTIYF; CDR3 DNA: TGCAGCGTTGGGGGACAGGCCTTTGGAAACACCATATATTTT
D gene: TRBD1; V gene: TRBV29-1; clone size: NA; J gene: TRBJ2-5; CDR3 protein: CSVARDSQGETQYF; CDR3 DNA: TGCAGCGTCGCACGGGACAGTCAGGGGGAGACCCAGTACTTC
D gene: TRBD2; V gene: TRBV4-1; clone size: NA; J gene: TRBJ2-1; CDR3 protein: CASSRPGTRASGEQFF; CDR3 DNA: TGCGCCAGCAGCCGACCCGGGACTAGAGCGTCGGGTGAGCAGTTCTTC
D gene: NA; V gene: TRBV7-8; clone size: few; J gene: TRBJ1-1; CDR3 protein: CASSPVQNTEAFF; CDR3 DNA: TGTGCCAGCAGCCCGGTACAGAACACTGAAGCTTTCTTT
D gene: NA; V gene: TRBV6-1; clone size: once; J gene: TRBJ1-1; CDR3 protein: CASSEAHGGRGYTEAFF; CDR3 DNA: TGTGCCAGCAGTGAAGCTCACGGAGGCAGGGGTTACACTGAAGCTTTCTTT
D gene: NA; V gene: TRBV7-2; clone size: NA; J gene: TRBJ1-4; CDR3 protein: CASRSRGTNEKLFF; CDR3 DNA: TGTGCCAGCAGGTCAAGAGGAACTAATGAAAAACTGTTTTTT
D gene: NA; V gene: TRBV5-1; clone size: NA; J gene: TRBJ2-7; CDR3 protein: CASSLGHFYEQYF; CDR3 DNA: TGCGCCAGCAGCTTGGGACATTTTTACGAGCAGTACTTC
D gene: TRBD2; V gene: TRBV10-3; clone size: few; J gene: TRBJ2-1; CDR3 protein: CAISESTGGSSNEQFF; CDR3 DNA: TGTGCCATCAGTGAGTCGACCGGGGGGTCGTCCAATGAGCAGTTCTTC
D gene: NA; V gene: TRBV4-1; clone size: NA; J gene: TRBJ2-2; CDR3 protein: CASSQDWLSRWGGELFF; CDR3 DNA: TGCGCCAGCAGCCAAGACTGGTTGTCAAGATGGGGCGGGGAGCTGTTTTTT
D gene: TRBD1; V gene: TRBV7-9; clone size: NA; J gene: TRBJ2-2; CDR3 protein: CASSPGQGRTGELFF; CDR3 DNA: TGTGCCAGCAGCCCGGGACAGGGGAGGACCGGGGAGCTGTTTTTT
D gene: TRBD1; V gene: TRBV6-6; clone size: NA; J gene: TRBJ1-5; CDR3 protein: CASSTGGRQPQHF; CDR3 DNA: TGTGCCAGCAGTACAGGGGGGCGTCAGCCCCAGCATTTT
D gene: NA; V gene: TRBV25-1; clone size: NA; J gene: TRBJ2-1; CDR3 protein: CASTNDLAPSYNEQFF; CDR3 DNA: TGTGCCAGCACCAATGATCTAGCGCCTTCCTACAATGAGCAGTTCTTC
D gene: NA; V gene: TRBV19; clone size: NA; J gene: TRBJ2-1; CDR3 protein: CASSIKDAGPNNEQFF; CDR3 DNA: TGTGCCAGTAGTATAAAGGACGCGGGACCCAACAATGAGCAGTTCTTC
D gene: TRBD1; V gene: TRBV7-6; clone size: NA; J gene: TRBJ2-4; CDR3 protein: CASSPSDRGSNIQYF; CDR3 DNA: TGTGCCAGCAGCCCCTCGGACAGGGGGAGTAACATTCAGTACTTC
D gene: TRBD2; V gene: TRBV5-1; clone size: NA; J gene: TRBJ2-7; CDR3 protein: CASSPGLAFPYEQYF; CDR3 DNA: TGCGCCAGCAGCCCGGGACTAGCGTTCCCCTACGAGCAGTACTTC
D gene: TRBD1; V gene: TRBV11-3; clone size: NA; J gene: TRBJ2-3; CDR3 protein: CASGQGDTQYF; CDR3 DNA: TGTGCCAGCGGACAGGGAGATACGCAGTATTTT
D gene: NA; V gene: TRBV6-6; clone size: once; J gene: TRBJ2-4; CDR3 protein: CASSYTGALQNIQYF; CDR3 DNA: TGTGCCAGCAGTTACACCGGGGCCCTCCAAAACATTCAGTACTTC
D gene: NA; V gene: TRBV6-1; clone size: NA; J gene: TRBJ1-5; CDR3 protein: CASSVEEGFAQHF; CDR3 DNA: TGTGCCAGCAGTGTTGAGGAGGGCTTCGCCCAGCATTTT
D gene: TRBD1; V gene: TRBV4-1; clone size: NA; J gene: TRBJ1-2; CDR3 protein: CASSQGSTGNYGYTF; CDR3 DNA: TGCGCCAGCAGCCAAGGGTCGACAGGGAACTATGGCTACACCTTC
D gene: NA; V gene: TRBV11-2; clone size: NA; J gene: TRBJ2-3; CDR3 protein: CASSPLVAMTSTDTQYF; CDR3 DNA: TGTGCCAGCAGCCCCTTAGTGGCGATGACTAGCACAGATACGCAGTATTTT
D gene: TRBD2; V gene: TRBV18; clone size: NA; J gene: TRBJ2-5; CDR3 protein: CASSPLTSGDQETQYF; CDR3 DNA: TGTGCCAGCTCACCACTGACTAGCGGGGACCAAGAGACCCAGTACTTC
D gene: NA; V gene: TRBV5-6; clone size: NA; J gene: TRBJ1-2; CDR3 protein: CASSTYPGNYGYTF; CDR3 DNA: TGTGCCAGCAGCACGTATCCGGGGAACTATGGCTACACCTTC
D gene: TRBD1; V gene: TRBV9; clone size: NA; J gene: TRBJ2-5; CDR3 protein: CASSTPTGGGGETQYF; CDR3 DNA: TGTGCCAGCAGCACCCCGACAGGGGGAGGAGGGGAGACCCAGTACTTC
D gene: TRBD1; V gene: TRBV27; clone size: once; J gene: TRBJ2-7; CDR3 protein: CASSNRGISYEQYF; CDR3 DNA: TGTGCCAGTTCGAACAGGGGAATATCCTACGAGCAGTACTTC
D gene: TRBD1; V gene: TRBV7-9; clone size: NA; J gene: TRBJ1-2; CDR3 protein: CASSLGTALSRGYTF; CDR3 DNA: TGTGCCAGCAGCTTGGGGACAGCCCTTAGTAGGGGCTACACCTTC
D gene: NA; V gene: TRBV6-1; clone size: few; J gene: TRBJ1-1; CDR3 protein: CASRRGLLGTEAFF; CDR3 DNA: TGTGCCAGCAGGCGGGGACTCCTGGGAACTGAAGCTTTCTTT
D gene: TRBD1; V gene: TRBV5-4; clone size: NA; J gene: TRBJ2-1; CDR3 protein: CASSAGDRYNEQFF; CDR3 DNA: TGTGCCAGCAGCGCCGGGGACAGATACAATGAGCAGTTCTTC
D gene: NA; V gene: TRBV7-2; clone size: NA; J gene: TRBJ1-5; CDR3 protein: CASSLLGGTQPQHF; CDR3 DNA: TGTGCCAGCAGCTTATTAGGTGGAACTCAGCCCCAGCATTTT
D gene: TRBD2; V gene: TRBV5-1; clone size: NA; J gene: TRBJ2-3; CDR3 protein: CASSFGAGLVDTQYF; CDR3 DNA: TGCGCCAGCAGCTTTGGAGCGGGACTGGTAGATACGCAGTATTTT
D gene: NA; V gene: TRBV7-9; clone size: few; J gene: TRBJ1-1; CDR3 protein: CASSLGGFDTEAFF; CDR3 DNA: TGTGCCAGCAGCTTAGGGGGTTTTGACACTGAAGCTTTCTTT